This T cell receptor (beta chain) was identified during a study of cytomegalovirus exposure and HLA in healthy donors. Turning to the study itself: According to later analysis, the same platform produced the 130 or so validation and 600 to 800 first-cohort repertoires.

Clones were read by immunoSEQ multiplex PCR, and TCRdb kept only the in-frame ones, dropping some. The sample lists about 56,000 clones, approximately 93% occurring once. Germline values: CDR1 MDHEN, CDR2 SYDVKM. This CDR3 comprises 18 residues. Trimming removed 4 bases from V and 0 bases from J; junction bases left unmatched: 11. As regards this clone: No antigen is known for it.

Study conclusions and caveats: Reports indicated that the classifier achieved high specificity and sensitivity in diagnosing cytomegalovirus status. The study flagged around 150 TCR beta chains as cytomegalovirus-associated.

The study drew the donors from its approximately 120-subject validation cohort, separate from the roughly 700-subject first cohort. The gene calls are TRBV28 and TRBJ1-3; 8 positions match TRBD1. The receptor comes from a woman aged 18-35 years in good health and CMV-seropositive. The specimen was PBMCs. CDR3 sequence (DNA): TGTGCCAGCAGTTGGGGTGGGACAGGCTCAATCTCTGGAAACACCATATATTTT. Its translation: CASSWGGTGSISGNTIYF.